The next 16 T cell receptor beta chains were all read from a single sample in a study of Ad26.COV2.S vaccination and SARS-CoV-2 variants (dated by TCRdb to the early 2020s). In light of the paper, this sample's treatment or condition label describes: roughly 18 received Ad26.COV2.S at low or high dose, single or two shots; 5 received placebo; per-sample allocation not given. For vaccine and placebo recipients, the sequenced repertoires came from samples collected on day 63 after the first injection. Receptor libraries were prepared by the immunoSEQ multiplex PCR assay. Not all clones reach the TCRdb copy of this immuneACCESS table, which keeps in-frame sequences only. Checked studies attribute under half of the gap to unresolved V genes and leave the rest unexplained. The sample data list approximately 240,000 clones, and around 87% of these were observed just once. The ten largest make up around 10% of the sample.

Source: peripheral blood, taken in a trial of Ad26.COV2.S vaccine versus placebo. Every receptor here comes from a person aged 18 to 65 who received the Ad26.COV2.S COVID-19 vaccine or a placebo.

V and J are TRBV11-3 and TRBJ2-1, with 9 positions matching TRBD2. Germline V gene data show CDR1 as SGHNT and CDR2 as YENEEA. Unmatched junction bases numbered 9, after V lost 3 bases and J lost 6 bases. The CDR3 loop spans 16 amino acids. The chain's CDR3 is CASSFSGLAGFNEQFF. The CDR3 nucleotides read TGTGCCAGCAGCTTTAGCGGGCTAGCGGGGTTCAATGAGCAGTTCTTC.

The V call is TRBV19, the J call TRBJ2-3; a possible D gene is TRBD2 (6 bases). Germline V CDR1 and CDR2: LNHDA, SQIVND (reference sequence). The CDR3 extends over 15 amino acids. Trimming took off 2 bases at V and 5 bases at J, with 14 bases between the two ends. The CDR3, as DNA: TGTGCCAGTAGTATACAGGGTCCCGGGGGAGATACGCAGTATTTT. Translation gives CASSIQGPGGDTQYF.

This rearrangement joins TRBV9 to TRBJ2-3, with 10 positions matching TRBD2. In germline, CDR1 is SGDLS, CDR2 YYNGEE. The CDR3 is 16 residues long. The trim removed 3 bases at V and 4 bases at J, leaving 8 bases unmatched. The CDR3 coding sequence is TGTGCCAGCAGCGGCCGTCTAGCGGGAGCATCAGATACGCAGTATTTT. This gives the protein CASSGRLAGASDTQYF.

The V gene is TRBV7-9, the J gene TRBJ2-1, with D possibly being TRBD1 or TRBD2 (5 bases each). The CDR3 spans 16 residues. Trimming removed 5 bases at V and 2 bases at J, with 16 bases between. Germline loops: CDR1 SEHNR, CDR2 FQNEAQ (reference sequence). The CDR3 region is CASSPQRGVAYNEQFF. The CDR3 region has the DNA TGTGCCAGCAGCCCCCAAAGGGGAGTTGCCTACAATGAGCAGTTCTTC.

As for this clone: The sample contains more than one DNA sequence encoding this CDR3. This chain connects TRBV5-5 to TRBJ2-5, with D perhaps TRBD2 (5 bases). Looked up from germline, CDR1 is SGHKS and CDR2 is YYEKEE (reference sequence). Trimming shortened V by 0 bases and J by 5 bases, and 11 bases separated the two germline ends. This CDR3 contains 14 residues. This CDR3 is CASSLGLARETQYF. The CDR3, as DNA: TGTGCCAGCAGCTTGGGGCTAGCACGCGAGACCCAGTACTTC.

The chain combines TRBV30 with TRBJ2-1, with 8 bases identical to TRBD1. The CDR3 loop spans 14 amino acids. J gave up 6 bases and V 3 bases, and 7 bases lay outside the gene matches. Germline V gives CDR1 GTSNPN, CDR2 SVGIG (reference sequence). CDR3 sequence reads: CAWRTGVLPNEQFF. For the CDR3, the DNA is TGTGCCTGGAGGACAGGGGTACTTCCCAATGAGCAGTTCTTC.

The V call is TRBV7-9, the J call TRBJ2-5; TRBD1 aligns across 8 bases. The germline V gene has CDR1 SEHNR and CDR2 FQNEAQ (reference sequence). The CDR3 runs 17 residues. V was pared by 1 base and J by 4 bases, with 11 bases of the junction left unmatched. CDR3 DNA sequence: TGTGCCAGCAGCTTAGGAGTAAGACAGGGGATGGGAGAGACCCAGTACTTC. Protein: CASSLGVRQGMGETQYF.

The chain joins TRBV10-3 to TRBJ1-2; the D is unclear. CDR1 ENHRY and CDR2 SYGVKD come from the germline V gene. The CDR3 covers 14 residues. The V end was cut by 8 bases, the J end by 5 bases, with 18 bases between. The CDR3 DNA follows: TGTGCCATCCCCGCCCGGAGAGGACCTTATGGCTACACCTTC. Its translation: CAIPARRGPYGYTF.

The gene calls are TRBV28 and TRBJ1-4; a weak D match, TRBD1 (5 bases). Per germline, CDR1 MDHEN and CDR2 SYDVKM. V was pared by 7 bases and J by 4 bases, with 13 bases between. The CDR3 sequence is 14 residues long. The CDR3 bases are TGTGCCAGCAACGTCCGACAGTTTAATGAAAAACTGTTTTTT. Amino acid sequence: CASNVRQFNEKLFF.

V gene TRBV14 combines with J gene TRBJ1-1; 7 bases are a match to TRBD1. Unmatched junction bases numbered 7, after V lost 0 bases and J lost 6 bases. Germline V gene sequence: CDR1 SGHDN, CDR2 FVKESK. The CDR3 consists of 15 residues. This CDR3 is CASSQDTTGDSEAFF. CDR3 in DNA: TGTGCCAGCAGCCAAGATACAACAGGGGACTCTGAAGCTTTCTTT.

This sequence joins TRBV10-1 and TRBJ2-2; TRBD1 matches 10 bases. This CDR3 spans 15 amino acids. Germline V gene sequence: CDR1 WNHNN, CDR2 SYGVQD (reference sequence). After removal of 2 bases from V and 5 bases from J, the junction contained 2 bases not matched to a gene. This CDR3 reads CASSEDRGRTGELFF. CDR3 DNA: TGCGCCAGCAGTGAGGACAGGGGGCGGACCGGGGAGCTGTTTTTT.

Written as DNA, the CDR3 is TGTGCCAGCACTGTCCCCCTCGACAGGGACAACTATGGCTACACCTTC. It specifies CASTVPLDRDNYGYTF. The chain is built from TRBV7-9 and TRBJ1-2, with 7 bases identical to TRBD1. This CDR3 contains 16 residues. The trim removed 7 bases at V and 2 bases at J, leaving 13 bases unmatched. Germline values: CDR1 SEHNR, CDR2 FQNEAQ (reference sequence).

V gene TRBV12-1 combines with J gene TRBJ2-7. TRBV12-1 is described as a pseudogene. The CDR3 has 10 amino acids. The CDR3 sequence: CASSYYEQYF. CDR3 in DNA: TGTGCCAGCAGCTACTACGAGCAGTACTTC.

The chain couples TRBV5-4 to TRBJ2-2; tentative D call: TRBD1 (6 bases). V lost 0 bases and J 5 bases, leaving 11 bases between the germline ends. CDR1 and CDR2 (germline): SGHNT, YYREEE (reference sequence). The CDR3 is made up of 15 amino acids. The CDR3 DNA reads TGTGCCAGCAGCTTGGACAGGGTAAAAACCGGGGAGCTGTTTTTT. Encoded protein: CASSLDRVKTGELFF.

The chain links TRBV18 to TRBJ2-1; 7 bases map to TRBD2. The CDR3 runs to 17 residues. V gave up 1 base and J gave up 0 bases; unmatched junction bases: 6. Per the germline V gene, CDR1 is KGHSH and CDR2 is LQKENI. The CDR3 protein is CASSPLAGASSYNEQFF. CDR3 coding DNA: TGTGCCAGCTCACCACTTGCGGGAGCAAGCTCCTACAATGAGCAGTTCTTC.

CDR3 DNA: TGCGCCAGCAGCTTCGGACAGGGCCCCCCGGAGACCCAGTACTTC. Protein sequence: CASSFGQGPPETQYF. The chain combines TRBV5-1 with TRBJ2-5, with 8 bases identical to TRBD1. J was trimmed by 5 bases and V by 2 bases; bases with no gene match: 8. The CDR3 sequence is 15 residues long. Germline CDR1 SGHRS, CDR2 YFSETQ.